The TCR beta chain under discussion was sequenced for a study of Graves' ophthalmopathy and Graves' hyperthyroidism. After removal of 5 bases from V and 7 bases from J, the junction contained 6 bases not matched to a gene. The CDR3 has 15 amino acids. Germline assignment: CDR1 SEHNR and CDR2 FQNEAQ (reference sequence). Researchers took RNA transcripts and amplified TCR beta CDR3 regions from them. RT-PCR in the first round used HTBI primers; a second-round multiplex PCR followed. Each CDR3 protein is one row after TCRdb ran MiXCR on the multiplex PCR reads. The table records 650,000 to 900,000 distinct CDR3 sequences, approximately 40% of them present only once. This clonotype was seen only once. This could be a read error, since a much larger clone is one nucleotide away.

This TCR was recovered from an adult man with Graves' ophthalmopathy. The sample consisted of peripheral blood. The gene calls are TRBV7-9 and TRBJ1-6; TRBD1 matches 9 bases. CDR3 region: CASSLDRGENSPLHF. CDR3 coding DNA: TGTGCCAGCAGCCTGGACAGGGGAGAGAATTCACCCCTCCACTTT.